The clone carrying this T cell receptor beta chain was seen ten or more times. TCRdb passed the PCR reads through MiXCR, listing each CDR3 protein once. Of about 24,000 distinct CDR3 sequences in the sample, roughly 35% were seen once. These data come from a study of tumor-infiltrating lymphocytes in oesophageal squamous cell carcinoma. The germline CDR1 and CDR2 sequences are MNHNS and SASEGT. The ends were cut back, 5 bases at V and 9 bases at J, with 17 bases in the middle. This CDR3 contains 14 residues. This chain links TRBV6-1 with TRBJ1-5; a weak D match, TRBD1 (5 bases). This clonotype was sampled from a male donor with esophageal squamous cell carcinoma. The sample comprised esophageal tumor tissue. This CDR3 reads CASSYRDRRRPQHF. Written as DNA, the CDR3 is TGTGCCAGCAGTTACCGGGACCGCCGAAGGCCCCAGCATTTT.